This entry lists 21 T cell receptor beta chains sequenced from one sample in a study of control samples from healthy donors and cancer patients. The protocol was immunoSEQ multiplex PCR, while the TCRdb copy is restricted to in-frame clones and leaves out a portion. Of roughly 90,000 clones in the sample, 85% to 95% are singletons; the top ten hold approximately 1.5%. The sequenced material came from blood. The receptors shown here come from a woman aged 25 to 39 in good health.

This chain joins TRBV5-1 and TRBJ2-1; perhaps TRBD2 as D (6 bases). V was pared by 2 bases and J by 3 bases, with 9 bases between. The germline CDR1 and CDR2 sequences are SGHRS and YFSETQ. This CDR3 comprises 14 residues. CDR3 coding DNA: TGCGCCAGCAGCTTCCGGGAGCTCTACAATGAGCAGTTCTTC. Its translation: CASSFRELYNEQFF.

The V gene is TRBV6-5, the J gene TRBJ1-6; TRBD1 is a possible D gene (5 bases). Trimming pared 6 bases from V and 7 bases from J, leaving 16 bases between. The germline V gene encodes CDR1 MNHEY and CDR2 SVGAGI. The CDR3 loop spans 15 amino acids. CDR3 bases: TGTGCCAGCAGAGACGGAAGGGGAGGAAATTCACCCCTCCACTTT. Residues: CASRDGRGGNSPLHF.

The V and J genes are TRBV5-5 and TRBJ2-1; no clear D. This CDR3 is 15 amino acids long. V lost 2 bases, J lost 4 bases, and 13 bases lay in between. Germline CDR1 SGHKS, CDR2 YYEKEE (reference sequence). The CDR3 protein is CASSFTWSEYNEQFF. The DNA for the CDR3 is TGTGCCAGCAGCTTCACGTGGAGTGAATACAATGAGCAGTTCTTC.

The chain couples TRBV18 to TRBJ1-4; TRBD1 might be the D (6 bases). The CDR3 is 17 amino acids. V was pared by 4 bases and J by 6 bases, with 21 bases between. Germline CDR1 is KGHSH and CDR2 is LQKENI. The CDR3 DNA reads TGTGCCAGCTCACTCTCCGGACAGAAACTAGGGGATGAAAAACTGTTTTTT. Amino acids: CASSLSGQKLGDEKLFF.

J is TRBJ2-3 and V is TRBV19; 8 positions match TRBD2. Germline V gene lookup returns CDR1 LNHDA and CDR2 SQIVND (reference sequence). The ends lost 5 bases at V and 0 bases at J; junction bases unmatched: 4. The CDR3 is 15 residues long. CDR3 nucleotides: TGTGCCAGTAGTGGCGGGGGGCATAGCACAGATACGCAGTATTTT. Translated, it gives CASSGGGHSTDTQYF.

The chain combines TRBV27 with TRBJ1-1, with 7 bases identical to TRBD1. This CDR3 spans 13 amino acids. CDR1 MNHEY and CDR2 SMNVEV come from the germline V gene (reference sequence). Germline trimming cut 6 bases from V and 6 bases from J; bases unmatched to any gene: 7. Written as DNA, the CDR3 is TGTGCCAGCAGCTCAGTGCAGGGGGCTGAAGCTTTCTTT. As protein: CASSSVQGAEAFF.

The chain couples TRBV5-6 to TRBJ1-6; weak D call: TRBD1 (5 bases). CDR1 SGHDT and CDR2 YYEEEE come from the germline V gene. The V and J ends lost 5 bases and 8 bases respectively, with 14 bases between them. This CDR3 spans 14 amino acids. The DNA for the CDR3 is TGTGCCAGCAGGAGGCGGGGCGCCGATTCACCCCTCCACTTT. Its translation: CASRRRGADSPLHF.

The V and J genes are TRBV3-1 (or the pseudogene TRBV3-2) and TRBJ2-7; maybe TRBD2 (6 bases). V lost 6 bases and J 2 bases, leaving 17 bases between the germline ends. Germline V lookup: CDR1 LGHDT, CDR2 YNNKEL (reference sequence). The CDR3 is 15 residues long. CDR3 sequence: CASRLSGLGPYEQYF. CDR3 nucleotides: TGTGCCAGCAGGCTATCGGGACTTGGTCCCTACGAGCAGTACTTC.

CDR3 in DNA: TGCGCCAGCAGCCCCCTTGACAGGAACACCGGGGAGCTGTTTTTT. It encodes CASSPLDRNTGELFF. The chain has TRBV4-1 and TRBJ2-2, with TRBD1 as a possible D gene (5 bases). Trimming pared 4 bases from V and 1 base from J, leaving 10 bases between. The length of the CDR3 is 15 residues. Germline lookup yields CDR1 MGHRA and CDR2 YSYEKL.

V is TRBV9 and J is TRBJ1-1, with D unresolved. The ends were cut back, 0 bases at V and 4 bases at J, with 10 bases in the middle. The CDR3 has 14 residues. Germline CDR1 and CDR2: SGDLS and YYNGEE. This chain's CDR3 is CASSVEEGGTEAFF. The CDR3 coding sequence is TGTGCCAGCAGCGTAGAGGAGGGAGGCACTGAAGCTTTCTTT.

The CDR3 DNA follows: TGCGCCAGCAGCCTACAGGCATATGATGAAAAACTGTTTTTT. Its translation is CASSLQAYDEKLFF. The V and J genes are TRBV4-1 and TRBJ1-4; TRBD1 might be the D (5 bases). The ends were cut back, 4 bases at V and 6 bases at J, with 12 bases in the middle. The germline CDR1 and CDR2 sequences are MGHRA and YSYEKL. The CDR3 is made up of 14 amino acids.

The gene calls are TRBV5-1 and TRBJ1-1, with 9 positions matching TRBD1. The CDR3 runs to 21 residues. Trimming removed 4 bases from V and 0 bases from J; junction bases left unmatched: 22. The germline V gene encodes CDR1 SGHRS and CDR2 YFSETQ. The CDR3 sequence: CASSRTRPGRVGTGLNTEAFF. In nucleotides, the CDR3 is TGCGCCAGCAGCCGCACCCGTCCCGGACGAGTGGGGACAGGGTTGAACACTGAAGCTTTCTTT.

J is TRBJ1-4 and V is TRBV11-2, with D perhaps TRBD1 (6 bases). The ends were cut back, 0 bases at V and 13 bases at J, with 15 bases in the middle. CDR1 is SGHAT, CDR2 FQNNGV, per germline. This CDR3 is built from 14 residues. CDR3 residues: CASSLESYREGLFF. CDR3 nucleotide sequence: TGTGCCAGCAGCTTAGAGAGTTACAGGGAGGGACTGTTTTTT.

The chain combines TRBV5-1 with TRBJ1-1; 9 bases map to TRBD1. Per germline, CDR1 SGHRS and CDR2 YFSETQ. The junction had 11 bases not matched to a gene; V was cut back by 4 bases and J by 1 base. The CDR3 contains 17 residues. This chain's CDR3 is CASSTQGAGVGNTEAFF. The CDR3 DNA sequence: TGCGCCAGCAGCACACAGGGGGCAGGAGTCGGGAACACTGAAGCTTTCTTT.

J is TRBJ2-3 and V is TRBV7-2, with unresolved D. Germline assignment: CDR1 SGHTA and CDR2 FQGNSA. V lost 1 base, J lost 7 bases, and 3 bases lay in between. This CDR3 has 11 residues. In nucleotides, the CDR3 is TGTGCCAGCAGCTTAGGGTATACGCAGTATTTT. Translated, it gives CASSLGYTQYF.

The chain links TRBV5-4 to TRBJ2-7; a weak D match, TRBD2 (5 bases). Trimming left V 6 bases short and J 5 bases short, with 15 bases between. The CDR3 has 13 amino acids. Per the germline V gene, CDR1 is SGHNT and CDR2 is YYREEE (reference sequence). The CDR3 bases are TGTGCCAGCACCCGGGCGCCGCGGGACGAGCAGTACTTC. Translated: CASTRAPRDEQYF.

This clone was counted a few times. The V call is TRBV24-1, the J call TRBJ1-2; TRBD1 aligns across 8 bases. Trimming removed 10 bases from V and 4 bases from J; junction bases left unmatched: 7. The CDR3 is 13 residues long. CDR1 and CDR2 (germline): KGHDR, SFDVKD. CDR3 sequence reads: CATSTGTGYGYTF. The CDR3 DNA reads TGTGCCACATCGACAGGGACAGGCTATGGCTACACCTTC.

The rearrangement links TRBV6-6 to TRBJ2-2; tentative D call: TRBD2 (6 bases). The CDR3 runs 14 residues. Germline CDR1 reads MNHNY; CDR2 reads SVGAGI (reference sequence). Between the trimmed V and J ends, which lost 4 bases and 6 bases, there was a span of 12 bases. The CDR3 nucleotides are TGTGCCAGCAGTTCCCCGGAGGGGTCCGGGGAGCTGTTTTTT. This encodes CASSSPEGSGELFF.

V gene TRBV24-1 combines with J gene TRBJ2-1; 7 bases are a match to TRBD1. J was trimmed by 7 bases and V by 7 bases; bases with no gene match: 9. Germline V gene lookup returns CDR1 KGHDR and CDR2 SFDVKD. The CDR3 extends over 14 amino acids. CDR3 nucleotide sequence: TGTGCCACCAGGTCCGGGGCAGGGGGAAATGAGCAGTTCTTC. Protein product: CATRSGAGGNEQFF.

The CDR3 DNA reads TGTGCCAGCAGCTTAGCGCTTAGGACTAGCGGGAGGGACGATGAGCAGTTCTTC. Amino acid sequence: CASSLALRTSGRDDEQFF. This rearrangement joins TRBV7-9 to TRBJ2-1, with 15 bases lining up with TRBD2. Unmatched junction bases numbered 8, after V lost 0 bases and J lost 8 bases. Germline CDR1 is SEHNR and CDR2 is FQNEAQ (reference sequence). The CDR3 covers 18 residues.

The J gene is TRBJ1-6, the V gene TRBV5-4; 8 bases fit TRBD1. This CDR3 is built from 14 residues. The junction had 3 bases not matched to a gene; V was cut back by 3 bases and J by 7 bases. Germline V lookup: CDR1 SGHNT, CDR2 YYREEE (reference sequence). Here the CDR3 DNA reads TGTGCCAGCAGCTGGGACAGGCAGAATTCACCCCTCCACTTT. Amino acids: CASSWDRQNSPLHF.